A selection of T cell receptor beta chains follows, all from one sample in a study of T cells after yellow fever vaccination. TCRdb recomputed calls from the 5' RACE reads with MiXCR, one row per CDR3 protein. The data contain 250,000 to 400,000 distinct CDR3 sequences, 4.1% of them singletons. Here the sequenced sample was PBMCs, taken 5 days after the yellow fever booster vaccination. These TCRs come from a man between 18 and 35 years old who received the YFV17D yellow fever vaccine. Each CDR3 is given without its conserved first and last residue. The D gene is left open where the match is weak.

d_gene,v_gene,j_gene,CDR3aa
TRBD1,TRBV29-1,TRBJ1-2,SVTGTVYGYT
NA,TRBV21-1,TRBJ1-5,ASSKVAGQGGNQPQH
NA,TRBV7-9,TRBJ1-2,ASSLVLPLNYGYT
TRBD1,TRBV5-1,TRBJ1-2,ASSATGGTYGYT
NA,TRBV7-8,TRBJ1-1,ASSLAGWQGTEAF
NA,TRBV6-5,TRBJ2-7,ASSYSDGSYEQY
NA,TRBV7-8,TRBJ2-1,ASSAWINNEQF
TRBD2,TRBV6-5,TRBJ2-1,ASRPQLLAGGNNEQF
NA,TRBV5-1,TRBJ2-1,ASSFTLAGSSYNEQF
NA,TRBV7-8,TRBJ1-1,ASSPRDFVVNTEAF
NA,TRBV5-5,TRBJ2-1,ASSLSGLDEQF
NA,TRBV12-3/TRBV12-4,TRBJ1-3,ASRRPIGNTIY
NA,TRBV20-1,TRBJ1-1,SASGGIGISEAF
NA,TRBV9,TRBJ1-5,ASSVEGGNQPQH
NA,TRBV6-5,TRBJ1-1,ASSSLTTPNTEAF
NA,TRBV7-9,TRBJ1-1,ASTLTNTEAF
NA,TRBV6-5,TRBJ1-1,ASSQGRETEAF
NA,TRBV29-1,TRBJ2-1,SGRGGHSYNEQF
NA,TRBV5-1,TRBJ2-3,ASSPIVRDTQY
NA,TRBV4-3,TRBJ1-4,ASSQGMGLEKLF
TRBD1,TRBV12-3/TRBV12-4,TRBJ1-5,ASSRTGYNLPQH
NA,TRBV7-2,TRBJ2-7,ASSQTRGDVGQY
TRBD1,TRBV4-3,TRBJ2-1,ASSQGQGKWKMDEQF
NA,TRBV9,TRBJ2-1,ASSVRIGSSYNEQF
TRBD2,TRBV7-2,TRBJ2-1,ASSPSEGLAGGNEQF
TRBD1,TRBV4-2,TRBJ2-5,ASSPTKGQQETQY
TRBD1,TRBV2,TRBJ2-7,ASSEARQGVEQY
NA,TRBV29-1,TRBJ2-3,SASVGTDTQY
NA,TRBV7-8,TRBJ2-1,ASSLDSMRDEQF
TRBD1,TRBV7-9,TRBJ1-2,ASSADRGRRYGYT
TRBD1,TRBV5-4,TRBJ1-1,ASSLGQGEAF
TRBD1,TRBV6-1,TRBJ1-1,ASTRTGATEAF
NA,TRBV5-1,TRBJ2-7,ASSSDRGPTVNEQY
NA,TRBV27,TRBJ2-3,ASTPGTSTDTQY
TRBD2,TRBV7-9,TRBJ2-1,ASNRPGTSGASEQF
NA,TRBV7-2,TRBJ1-6,ASSLTVGGYSPLH
NA,TRBV7-2,TRBJ2-6,ASSLAGASSGANVLT
NA,TRBV4-1,TRBJ1-2,ASSGYSANYGYT
NA,TRBV2,TRBJ2-2,ASSRLYTGELF
TRBD1,TRBV30,TRBJ2-7,AWSGFGQGATYEQY
TRBD1,TRBV4-1,TRBJ2-5,ASSQGGQGRETQY
NA,TRBV10-3,TRBJ2-5,ATRDLRETQY
TRBD1,TRBV6-5,TRBJ1-1,ASSRPLTGVRDTEAF
TRBD1,TRBV28,TRBJ1-6,ASSSAGTEDSPLH
NA,TRBV10-2,TRBJ2-2,ASSRGRTLYLGELF
NA,TRBV5-1,TRBJ2-1,ASSTVDGLERNEQF
TRBD1,TRBV29-1,TRBJ2-1,SVRQGRGYNEQF
NA,TRBV14,TRBJ1-4,ASSGARNEKLF
TRBD1,TRBV10-3,TRBJ2-1,AISDGTGVDEQF
NA,TRBV24-1,TRBJ2-5,ATSDKAISTQY
TRBD1,TRBV10-3,TRBJ2-7,AIGTDYEQY
TRBD2,TRBV9,TRBJ2-1,ASSVVGLAGYEQF
TRBD1,TRBV25-1,TRBJ1-1,ASSPQGTEAF
TRBD2,TRBV5-1,TRBJ2-1,ASSPATSVLYNEQF